Listed below are T cell receptor beta chains from one sample, sequenced in a study of T cell responses to AZD1222 COVID-19 vaccine. The table came from immunoSEQ multiplex PCR; TCRdb's copy has only in-frame clones and leaves some out. The table shows about 140,000 clones, with around 89% occurring only once. The sample consisted of peripheral blood, taken on day 0 of AZD1222 vaccination. The receptors stem from an adult in good health. The CDR3 runs from the conserved cysteine through the conserved F or W. D genes are given only for firm matches. Clone size, where shown, is once, few, many, or a class for clones that have expanded.

V gene: TRBV30; clone size: NA; J gene: TRBJ1-1; D gene: NA; CDR3 DNA: TGTGCCTGGAGTGTTGAAAGGGTGAGCGTCACTGAAGCTTTCTTT; CDR3 protein: CAWSVERVSVTEAFF
V gene: TRBV2; clone size: NA; J gene: TRBJ2-1; D gene: NA; CDR3 DNA: TGTGCCAGCAGTGCAACAGGGAATAGAAACTACAATGAGCAGTTCTTC; CDR3 protein: CASSATGNRNYNEQFF
V gene: TRBV6-5; clone size: NA; J gene: TRBJ1-2; D gene: TRBD1; CDR3 DNA: TGTGCCAGCAGATGGGACAGGGACGGCTACACCTTC; CDR3 protein: CASRWDRDGYTF
V gene: TRBV6-5; clone size: once; J gene: TRBJ1-1; D gene: NA; CDR3 DNA: TGTGCCAGCAGCCGGGACAACACTGAAGCTTTCTTT; CDR3 protein: CASSRDNTEAFF
V gene: TRBV7-6; clone size: NA; J gene: TRBJ1-3; D gene: TRBD1; CDR3 DNA: TGTGCCAGCAGCCCAGCAGGGGGAACCTCTGGAAACACCATATATTTT; CDR3 protein: CASSPAGGTSGNTIYF
V gene: TRBV12-3/TRBV12-4; clone size: NA; J gene: TRBJ2-3; D gene: TRBD2; CDR3 DNA: TGTGTTACCGGGGGGACAGATACGCAGTATTTT; CDR3 protein: CVTGGTDTQYF
V gene: TRBV3-1/TRBV3-2; clone size: NA; J gene: TRBJ1-4; D gene: NA; CDR3 DNA: TGTGCCAGCAGCCGTACGGGGGGCCCGGTGTTTTTT; CDR3 protein: CASSRTGGPVFF
V gene: TRBV6-5; clone size: NA; J gene: TRBJ1-5; D gene: TRBD1; CDR3 DNA: TGTGCCAGCAGCCCGACAGGGAACAGCAATCAGCCCCAGCATTTT; CDR3 protein: CASSPTGNSNQPQHF
V gene: TRBV7-8; clone size: NA; J gene: TRBJ2-3; D gene: TRBD2; CDR3 DNA: TGTGCCAGCAGCTTCCTAGCGGGGGGGCCCGATACGCAGTATTTT; CDR3 protein: CASSFLAGGPDTQYF
V gene: TRBV27; clone size: NA; J gene: TRBJ2-6; D gene: NA; CDR3 DNA: TGTGCCAGCAGTCTCAACCTCCTGGGGGCCAACGTCCTGACTTTC; CDR3 protein: CASSLNLLGANVLTF
V gene: TRBV5-6; clone size: NA; J gene: TRBJ1-1; D gene: NA; CDR3 DNA: TGTGCCAGCACCCCGGGACGGGAGAACACTGAAGCTTTCTTT; CDR3 protein: CASTPGRENTEAFF
V gene: TRBV30; clone size: NA; J gene: TRBJ2-7; D gene: TRBD2; CDR3 DNA: TGTGCCTGGAGTATTAATAGCGGGGGCTACGAGCAGTACTTC; CDR3 protein: CAWSINSGGYEQYF
V gene: TRBV24-1; clone size: NA; J gene: TRBJ1-2; D gene: TRBD1; CDR3 DNA: TGTGCCACCAGTGACCCGACAGGGGAGAGCTATGGCTACACCTTC; CDR3 protein: CATSDPTGESYGYTF
V gene: TRBV6-5; clone size: NA; J gene: TRBJ2-7; D gene: TRBD2; CDR3 DNA: TGTGCCGGTAGCGGGAGGCGAATTTACGAGCAGTACTTC; CDR3 protein: CAGSGRRIYEQYF
V gene: TRBV12-3/TRBV12-4; clone size: few; J gene: TRBJ1-6; D gene: NA; CDR3 DNA: TGTGCCAGCAGTTTCTCCAATTCACCCCTCCACTTT; CDR3 protein: CASSFSNSPLHF
V gene: TRBV5-5; clone size: NA; J gene: TRBJ2-7; D gene: NA; CDR3 DNA: TGTGCCAGCAGCTTCTGGCAGGGAGAGCAGTACTTC; CDR3 protein: CASSFWQGEQYF
V gene: TRBV30; clone size: NA; J gene: TRBJ1-2; D gene: NA; CDR3 DNA: TGTGCCTGGAGGAACTATGGCTACACCTTC; CDR3 protein: CAWRNYGYTF
V gene: TRBV19; clone size: NA; J gene: TRBJ1-5; D gene: NA; CDR3 DNA: TGTGCCAGTAGTTTTGGTCTTGGGGTCGGCAATCAGCCCCAGCATTTT; CDR3 protein: CASSFGLGVGNQPQHF
V gene: TRBV9; clone size: NA; J gene: TRBJ1-2; D gene: TRBD1; CDR3 DNA: TGTGCCAGCAGCGTAGGAGACAGGGGGTTCTATGGCTACACCTTC; CDR3 protein: CASSVGDRGFYGYTF
V gene: TRBV7-3; clone size: NA; J gene: TRBJ2-5; D gene: TRBD1; CDR3 DNA: TGTGCCAGCAGCTTAACGAATAACAGGGGTTTAGAGACCCAGTACTTC; CDR3 protein: CASSLTNNRGLETQYF
V gene: TRBV5-1; clone size: NA; J gene: TRBJ2-2; D gene: NA; CDR3 DNA: TGCGCCAGCAGCTTCCGGGGGCTCTCCGGGGAGCTGTTTTTT; CDR3 protein: CASSFRGLSGELFF
V gene: TRBV7-3; clone size: NA; J gene: TRBJ2-5; D gene: TRBD2; CDR3 DNA: TGTGCCAGCAGCCGTAGCGGGGCCGGGGAGACCCAGTACTTC; CDR3 protein: CASSRSGAGETQYF
V gene: TRBV30; clone size: NA; J gene: TRBJ1-5; D gene: NA; CDR3 DNA: TGTGCCTGGAGTGTGGGGGAGCCCCAGCATTTT; CDR3 protein: CAWSVGEPQHF
V gene: TRBV2; clone size: NA; J gene: TRBJ1-6; D gene: NA; CDR3 DNA: TGTGCCAGCAGGCCCGATCTAGGGGCCCATAATTCACCCCTCCACTTT; CDR3 protein: CASRPDLGAHNSPLHF
V gene: TRBV19; clone size: NA; J gene: TRBJ1-2; D gene: TRBD1; CDR3 DNA: TGTGCCAGTAGCGGACAGGGTCTCTACTATGGCTACACCTTC; CDR3 protein: CASSGQGLYYGYTF
V gene: TRBV6-5; clone size: NA; J gene: TRBJ1-5; D gene: NA; CDR3 DNA: TGTGCCAGCAGTTACTCACAGAATCAGCCCCAGCATTTT; CDR3 protein: CASSYSQNQPQHF
V gene: TRBV15; clone size: few; J gene: TRBJ2-2; D gene: NA; CDR3 DNA: TGTGCCACCAGCAGAGACTACACCGGGGAGCTGTTTTTT; CDR3 protein: CATSRDYTGELFF
V gene: TRBV5-4; clone size: NA; J gene: TRBJ2-3; D gene: TRBD1; CDR3 DNA: TGTGCCAGCAGCCCGAGCCCGGGACAGGGCACAGATACGCAGTATTTT; CDR3 protein: CASSPSPGQGTDTQYF
V gene: TRBV5-8; clone size: NA; J gene: TRBJ2-1; D gene: NA; CDR3 DNA: TGTGCCAGCGGCCCAGGGGCCTACAATGAGCAGTTCTTC; CDR3 protein: CASGPGAYNEQFF
V gene: TRBV9; clone size: NA; J gene: TRBJ1-2; D gene: NA; CDR3 DNA: TGTGCCAGCAGCGTACAGGGTGGGGCATACGGCTACACCTTC; CDR3 protein: CASSVQGGAYGYTF
V gene: TRBV6-1; clone size: NA; J gene: TRBJ1-2; D gene: TRBD1; CDR3 DNA: TGTGCCAGCAGTGTAGCGGACAGGGGCGGGATAGATGGCTACACCTTC; CDR3 protein: CASSVADRGGIDGYTF
V gene: TRBV28; clone size: NA; J gene: TRBJ1-6; D gene: TRBD1; CDR3 DNA: TGTGCCAGCAGTCCGGACAGGACGTCACCCCTCCACTTT; CDR3 protein: CASSPDRTSPLHF
V gene: TRBV28; clone size: NA; J gene: TRBJ1-5; D gene: TRBD1; CDR3 DNA: TGTGCCAGCAGGCAGGGGGATAGCAATCAGCCCCAGCATTTT; CDR3 protein: CASRQGDSNQPQHF
V gene: TRBV2; clone size: NA; J gene: TRBJ2-1; D gene: TRBD2; CDR3 DNA: TGTGCCAGCAGTGAACGTGAGGGGCTAGCGGGAGGCAACTCCTACAATGAGCAGTTCTTC; CDR3 protein: CASSEREGLAGGNSYNEQFF
V gene: TRBV30; clone size: NA; J gene: TRBJ1-1; D gene: NA; CDR3 DNA: TGTGCCTGGAGTCCTGGTGGGGTGAACACTGAAGCTTTCTTT; CDR3 protein: CAWSPGGVNTEAFF
V gene: TRBV6-4; clone size: few; J gene: TRBJ2-1; D gene: NA; CDR3 DNA: TGTGCCAGCAGTGACGGGGCGGGAAACGATGAGCAGTTCTTC; CDR3 protein: CASSDGAGNDEQFF
V gene: TRBV27; clone size: NA; J gene: TRBJ2-3; D gene: NA; CDR3 DNA: TGTGCCAGCAGTTTTAGGCTTCCTAGCACAGATACGCAGTATTTT; CDR3 protein: CASSFRLPSTDTQYF
V gene: TRBV2; clone size: NA; J gene: TRBJ1-5; D gene: NA; CDR3 DNA: TGTGCCAGCAGTGAACAGGGTGACAATCAGCCCCAGCATTTT; CDR3 protein: CASSEQGDNQPQHF